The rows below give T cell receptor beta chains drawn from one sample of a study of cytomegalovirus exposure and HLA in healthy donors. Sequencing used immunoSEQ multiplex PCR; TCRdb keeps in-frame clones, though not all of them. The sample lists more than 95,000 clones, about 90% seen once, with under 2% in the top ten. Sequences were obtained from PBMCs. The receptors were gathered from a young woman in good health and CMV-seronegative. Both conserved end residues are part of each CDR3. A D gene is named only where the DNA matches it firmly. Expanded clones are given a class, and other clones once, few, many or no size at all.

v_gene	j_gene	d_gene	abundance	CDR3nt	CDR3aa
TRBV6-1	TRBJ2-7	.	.	TGTGCCAGCAGCGAGAGCGGCGCGCGGGGCGAGCAGTACTTC	CASSESGARGEQYF
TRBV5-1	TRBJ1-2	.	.	TGCGCCAGCAGCTCGACAGTAGCTAACTATGGCTACACCTTC	CASSSTVANYGYTF
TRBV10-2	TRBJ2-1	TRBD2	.	TGCGCCAGCAGTGACCGTCTAGCGGGAGTGCTGGTTGAGCAGTTCTTC	CASSDRLAGVLVEQFF
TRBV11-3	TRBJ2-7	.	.	TGTGCCAGCAGCTTAGGTCCAGGGATCTACGAGCAGTACTTC	CASSLGPGIYEQYF
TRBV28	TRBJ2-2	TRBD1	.	TGTGCCAGCAGTCCCCGCACCTCAGGGGGCGGGACGAACACCGGGGAGCTGTTTTTT	CASSPRTSGGGTNTGELFF
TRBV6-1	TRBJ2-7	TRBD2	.	TGTGCCAGCAGTGGAACTAGCGGGGGGGTCCCTGGGCAGTACTTC	CASSGTSGGVPGQYF
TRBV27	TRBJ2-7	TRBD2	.	TGTGCCAGCAGTATAATGACTAGCGGGGGCTACGAGCAGTACTTC	CASSIMTSGGYEQYF
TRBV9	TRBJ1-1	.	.	TGTGCCAGCAGCGTGGGTTCGGGAATGACTGAAGCTTTCTTT	CASSVGSGMTEAFF
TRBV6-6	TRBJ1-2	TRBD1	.	TGTGCCAGCAGTACCACAGGGGGTACCTATGGCTACACCTTC	CASSTTGGTYGYTF
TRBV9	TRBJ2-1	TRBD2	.	TGTGCCAGCAGCCCCCGACTAGCGGGAGGGCCGGGTAGGCTCTACAATGAGCAGTTCTTC	CASSPRLAGGPGRLYNEQFF
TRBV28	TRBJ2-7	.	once	TGTGCCAGCAGTTACCCCGGGAACTCCTACGAGCAGTACTTC	CASSYPGNSYEQYF
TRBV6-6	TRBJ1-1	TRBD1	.	TGTGCCAGCAGTTACACCAGGGGGCGGGATTCTGAAGCTTTCTTT	CASSYTRGRDSEAFF
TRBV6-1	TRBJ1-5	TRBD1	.	TGTGCCAGCAGTGGAGGGACAGGGTTTGGCAATCAGCCCCAGCATTTT	CASSGGTGFGNQPQHF
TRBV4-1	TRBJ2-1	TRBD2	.	TGCGCCAGCAGCCAAGGCGGCGGGGGGGCCCCCAATGAGCAGTTCTTC	CASSQGGGGAPNEQFF
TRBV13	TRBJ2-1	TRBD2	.	TGTGCCAGCAGCTCCCCGAGGGAAGAGCGGGGCAATGAGCAGTTCTTC	CASSSPREERGNEQFF
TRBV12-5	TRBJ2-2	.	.	TGTGCTAGTGGTTTGGTACTAGGTCTAGCGAACACCGGGGAGCTGTTTTTT	CASGLVLGLANTGELFF
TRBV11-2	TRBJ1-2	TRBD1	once	TGTGCCAGCAGCTTAGATCTTGCAGGGGGGTATGGCTACACCTTC	CASSLDLAGGYGYTF
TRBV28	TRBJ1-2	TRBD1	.	TGTGCCAGCAGTTGGGGGACAGGGTTTGCTAACTATGGCTACACCTTC	CASSWGTGFANYGYTF
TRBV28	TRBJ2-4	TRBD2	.	TGTGCCAGCAGTTTACCGGGAGGGCCGGAAAACATTCAGTACTTC	CASSLPGGPENIQYF
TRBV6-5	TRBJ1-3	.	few	TGTGCCAGCACCACAGGGAGCTCTGGAAACACCATATATTTT	CASTTGSSGNTIYF
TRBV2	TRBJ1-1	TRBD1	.	TGTGCCAGCAGTCATGACGACAGGGCTGAAGCTTTCTTT	CASSHDDRAEAFF
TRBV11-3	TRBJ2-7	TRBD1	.	TGTGCCAGCAGCTCCGGGACAGCCTTAGCCTACGAGCAGTACTTC	CASSSGTALAYEQYF
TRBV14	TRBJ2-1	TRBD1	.	TGTGCCAGCAGCACGGGACAGACATACAATGAGCAGTTCTTC	CASSTGQTYNEQFF
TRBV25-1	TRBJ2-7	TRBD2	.	TGTGCCAGCAGTGAAACTCATCGATCGGGACTAGCGGACTACGAGCAGTACTTC	CASSETHRSGLADYEQYF
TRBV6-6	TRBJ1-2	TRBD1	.	TGTGCCAGCAGTTCATGGGACAGGATCTATGGCTACACCTTC	CASSSWDRIYGYTF
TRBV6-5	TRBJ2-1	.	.	TGTGCCAGCAGATTACAGGAGGGCTCCTACAATGAGCAGTTCTTC	CASRLQEGSYNEQFF
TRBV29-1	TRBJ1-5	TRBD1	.	TGCAGCGTCCAGGACAGGCTGGACGGCAATCAGCCCCAGCATTTT	CSVQDRLDGNQPQHF
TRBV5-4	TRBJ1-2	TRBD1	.	TGTGCCAGCAGCCAGAGGGGACAGGGTTATGGCTACACCTTC	CASSQRGQGYGYTF
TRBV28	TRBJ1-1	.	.	TGTGCCAGCAGTTTATCCCAGGGGAGGGCTATGAACACTGAAGCTTTCTTT	CASSLSQGRAMNTEAFF
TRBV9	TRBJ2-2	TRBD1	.	TGTGCCAGCAGCGCCCCCGGACAGGGGGCGGTCGGGGAGCTGTTTTTT	CASSAPGQGAVGELFF
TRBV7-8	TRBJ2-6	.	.	TGTGCCAGCAAGCCGGGCGGGTCTGGGGCCAACGTCCTGACTTTC	CASKPGGSGANVLTF
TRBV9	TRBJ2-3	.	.	TGTGCCAGCAGCGCCGAGTCGGGAACAGATACGCAGTATTTT	CASSAESGTDTQYF
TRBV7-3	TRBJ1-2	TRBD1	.	TGTGCCAGCAGCTTATCGCCGACAGGGATTCCCCCCAATGGCTACACCTTC	CASSLSPTGIPPNGYTF
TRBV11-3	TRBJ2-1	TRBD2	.	TGTGCCAGCAGCTCTAGCGGGAGTTTCGGTGAGCAGTTCTTC	CASSSSGSFGEQFF
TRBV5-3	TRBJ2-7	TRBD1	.	TGTGCCAGAAGCTTGTCTCACAGGGGGCTCTACGAGCAGTACTTC	CARSLSHRGLYEQYF
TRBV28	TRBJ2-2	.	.	TGTGCCAGCAGTTTAGGAGGGGCCGTCGGGGAGCTGTTTTTT	CASSLGGAVGELFF
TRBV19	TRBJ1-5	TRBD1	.	TGTGCCAGTAGAGCGACAGGGGGACTAATTTATAGCAATCAGCCCCAGCATTTT	CASRATGGLIYSNQPQHF